Listed here are 8 T cell receptor beta chains from one sample, sequenced in a study of blood T cells in healthy people across ages. Sample-barcoded 5' priming and a J-beta primer mix drove a second PCR of roughly 7 to 11 cycles. TCRdb used MiXCR to reprocess the 5' RACE reads, holding one entry per CDR3 protein. The sample lists more than 800,000 distinct CDR3 sequences, 29% occurring once. Material: blood. The receptors originated from a woman of 80 years or more in good health.

In its sample, this clonotype was seen many times. The chain has TRBV7-2 and TRBJ2-5, with D uncertain. Germline V lookup: CDR1 SGHTA, CDR2 FQGNSA. V was shortened by 2 bases and J by 7 bases, with 5 bases between the two germline ends. This CDR3 contains 11 residues. CDR3 in amino acids: CASSLTRTQYF. CDR3 sequence (DNA): TGTGCCAGCAGCTTAACCCGGACCCAGTACTTC. The full variable domain, in which reference TRBV7-2 and TRBJ2-5 provide the parts outside the CDR3, is GAGVSQSPSNKVTEKGKDVELRCDPISGHTALYWYRQSLGQGLEFLIYFQGNSAPDKSGLPSDRFSAERTGGSVSTLTIQRTQQEDSAVYLCASSLTRTQYFGPGTRLLVL.

Here the CDR3 reads CASSLLAGAQDTGELFF. The CDR3 bases are TGCGCCAGCAGCTTACTAGCGGGGGCCCAGGACACCGGGGAGCTGTTTTTT. The genes are TRBV5-1 and TRBJ2-2; TRBD2 matches 11 bases. CDR3 length: 17 amino acids. The ends lost 2 bases at V and 3 bases at J; junction bases unmatched: 6. Germline V CDR1 and CDR2: SGHRS, YFSETQ.

V and J are TRBV15 and TRBJ2-7, with TRBD1 identical over 7 bases. This CDR3 has 13 residues. Unmatched junction bases numbered 4, after V lost 5 bases and J lost 3 bases. Germline V gives CDR1 LNHNV, CDR2 YYDKDF (reference sequence). CDR3 protein: CATSPRQGYEQYF. In DNA form, the CDR3 reads TGTGCCACCAGCCCTCGACAGGGCTACGAGCAGTACTTC.

This chain uses TRBV7-9 with TRBJ2-3, with 8 nucleotides matching TRBD1. The CDR3 has 15 residues. CDR1 is SEHNR and CDR2 is FQNEAQ in the germline V gene (reference sequence). J lost 0 bases, V lost 11 bases, and 10 bases had no gene match. In nucleotides, the CDR3 is TGTGCCTGTAGCACCGGACAGGGAAGCACAGATACGCAGTATTTT. Translating it yields CACSTGQGSTDTQYF.

This clonotype came up many times. The chain uses TRBV3-1 and TRBJ2-6; no definite D call. This CDR3 contains 14 residues. Trimming took 7 bases from V and 1 from J, leaving 8 bases between them. Germline V lookup: CDR1 LGHDT, CDR2 YNNKEL (reference sequence). The CDR3 reads CASTAASGANVLTF. The CDR3 DNA follows: TGTGCCAGCACCGCAGCTTCTGGGGCCAACGTCCTGACTTTC.

This clonotype occurred many times. The chain joins TRBV20-1 to TRBJ1-2; D possibly corresponds to TRBD1 (5 bases). V was cut by 1 base and J by 4 bases, with 10 bases left in between. CDR3 length: 13 amino acids. Germline-derived CDR1 and CDR2 are DFQATT and SNEGSKA (reference sequence). In nucleotides, the CDR3 is TGCAGTGCTAGAGGGGGCCGAGTCTATGGCTACACCTTC. This translates into CSARGGRVYGYTF.

Remarks on this clonotype: Mismatch with germline at one junction end may stem from a read error. This sequence joins TRBV5-5 and TRBJ1-5; D remains unclear. CDR3 length: 16 amino acids. The germline V gene has CDR1 SGHKS and CDR2 YYEKEE (reference sequence). CDR3 in DNA: TGTGCCAGCAGCTTCCTGACGGGTAATAGCAGTCAGCCCCAGCATTTT. Protein: CASSFLTGNSSQPQHF.

The chain uses TRBV4-1 and TRBJ2-3, with 11 nucleotides matching TRBD2. Trimming at V came to 0 bases and at J to 0 bases, leaving 11 bases not matched to a gene. CDR3 size: 20 residues. Germline lookup yields CDR1 MGHRA and CDR2 YSYEKL. The CDR3 nucleotides are TGCGCCAGCAGCCAAGATCCGGCTAGCGGGGGGCTCTCTAGCACAGATACGCAGTATTTT. Translated, it gives CASSQDPASGGLSSTDTQYF.